This TCR beta chain is from a study of T cells in tuberculosis. Libraries were prepared by immunoSEQ multiplex PCR; TCRdb keeps only in-frame clonotypes and omits some of them. Here the sample spans about 10,000 clones, 94% being singletons. Regarding this clone: Its specificity is unknown.

Per the germline V gene, CDR1 is MNHEY and CDR2 is SVGAGI. V lost 2 bases to trimming and J lost 8 bases; unmatched junction nucleotides: 7. CDR3 size: 14 residues. Findings and caveats of the study: Shorter CDR3-alpha in active tuberculosis partly drove smaller distances.

This clonotype was obtained from an adult with tuberculosis. The chain has TRBV6-5 and TRBJ1-2; 8 bases agree with TRBD1. Sequencing was carried out using PBMCs. CDR3 DNA sequence: TGTGCCAGCAGTTACCAACAGGGGGTGGGCGGCTACACCTTC. It encodes CASSYQQGVGGYTF.